The rows below give T cell receptor beta chains drawn from one sample of a study of response to subunit inactivated influenza vaccine. TCRdb recomputed calls from the RT-PCR reads with MiXCR, one row per CDR3 protein. The top ten hold roughly 10% of the sample, which has around 530,000 distinct CDR3 sequences, 12% seen once. Source: PBMCs from blood, taken on the day of vaccination. These receptors all stem from a man over 45 who received an inactivated influenza vaccine. Both conserved end residues are part of each CDR3. The D gene is left open where the match is weak. The size field is filled for only some rows; it gives once, few, many or a size class.

CDR3aa: CASSLSAGRTIYF
CDR3nt: TGTGCCAGCAGCTTAAGTGCAGGGCGCACCATATATTTT
d_gene: .
j_gene: TRBJ1-3
v_gene: TRBV7-3
abundance: few

CDR3aa: CSVAASDPNQPQHF
CDR3nt: TGCAGCGTTGCGGCGTCGGACCCGAATCAGCCCCAGCATTTT
d_gene: .
j_gene: TRBJ1-5
v_gene: TRBV29-1
abundance: .

CDR3aa: CASRLAGGDEQFF
CDR3nt: TGTGCCAGCAGACTAGCGGGGGGGGATGAGCAGTTCTTC
d_gene: TRBD2
j_gene: TRBJ2-1
v_gene: TRBV6-2/TRBV6-3
abundance: few

CDR3aa: CASSLGNRANEQFF
CDR3nt: TGTGCCAGCAGCTTAGGGAACAGGGCTAATGAGCAGTTCTTC
d_gene: .
j_gene: TRBJ2-1
v_gene: TRBV7-9
abundance: .

CDR3aa: CASSPAGQVNTGELFF
CDR3nt: TGTGCCAGCAGCCCAGCAGGACAGGTGAACACCGGGGAGCTGTTTTTT
d_gene: TRBD1
j_gene: TRBJ2-2
v_gene: TRBV4-2
abundance: .

CDR3aa: CASSLPPRVATDTQYF
CDR3nt: TGTGCCAGCAGTTTACCACCCAGAGTAGCCACAGATACGCAGTATTTT
d_gene: .
j_gene: TRBJ2-3
v_gene: TRBV28
abundance: .

CDR3aa: CASSFGLADVSGANVLTF
CDR3nt: TGTGCCAGCAGTTTCGGACTAGCGGACGTCTCTGGGGCCAACGTCCTGACTTTC
d_gene: TRBD2
j_gene: TRBJ2-6
v_gene: TRBV12-3/TRBV12-4
abundance: .

CDR3aa: CSSSTGPTSSGRALSYNEQFF
CDR3nt: TGCAGCTCCTCGACAGGACCTACTTCTAGCGGGAGGGCGCTTTCCTACAATGAGCAGTTCTTC
d_gene: TRBD2
j_gene: TRBJ2-1
v_gene: TRBV29-1
abundance: many

CDR3aa: CASSLRTGQDGELFF
CDR3nt: TGTGCCAGCAGTCTTCGGACAGGGCAGGACGGGGAGCTGTTTTTT
d_gene: TRBD1
j_gene: TRBJ2-2
v_gene: TRBV28
abundance: .

CDR3aa: CASSLASLEDVLTF
CDR3nt: TGTGCCAGCAGCTTAGCGTCTCTAGAGGACGTCCTGACTTTC
d_gene: .
j_gene: TRBJ2-6
v_gene: TRBV7-9
abundance: .

CDR3aa: CASSPLFGASPLHF
CDR3nt: TGTGCCAGCAGCCCCCTGTTCGGGGCATCACCCCTCCACTTT
d_gene: .
j_gene: TRBJ1-6
v_gene: TRBV7-9
abundance: few

CDR3aa: CASSLGQVNSPLHF
CDR3nt: TGTGCCAGCAGCTTAGGCCAGGTTAATTCACCCCTCCACTTT
d_gene: .
j_gene: TRBJ1-6
v_gene: TRBV7-9
abundance: .

CDR3aa: CASGPGRNLQETQYF
CDR3nt: TGCGCCAGCGGACCGGGACGGAACCTCCAAGAGACCCAGTACTTC
d_gene: .
j_gene: TRBJ2-5
v_gene: TRBV5-1
abundance: .

CDR3aa: CSAWTGQQFNQPQHF
CDR3nt: TGCAGTGCTTGGACAGGCCAACAATTCAATCAGCCCCAGCATTTT
d_gene: TRBD1
j_gene: TRBJ1-5
v_gene: TRBV20-1
abundance: many

CDR3aa: CASSPLGRGSYEQYF
CDR3nt: TGTGCCAGCAGCCCCCTCGGGCGGGGCTCCTACGAGCAGTACTTC
d_gene: .
j_gene: TRBJ2-7
v_gene: TRBV5-6
abundance: few

CDR3aa: CASSLNYGQPQHF
CDR3nt: TGTGCCAGCAGCTTAAATTATGGTCAGCCCCAGCATTTT
d_gene: .
j_gene: TRBJ1-5
v_gene: TRBV7-2
abundance: few

CDR3aa: CASSFRRQGYEQYF
CDR3nt: TGTGCCAGCAGTTTTAGGAGACAGGGTTACGAGCAGTACTTC
d_gene: TRBD1
j_gene: TRBJ2-7
v_gene: TRBV12-3/TRBV12-4
abundance: few

CDR3aa: CASSPRTGGGYEQYF
CDR3nt: TGTGCCAGCAGCCCAAGGACAGGGGGCGGCTACGAGCAGTACTTC
d_gene: TRBD1
j_gene: TRBJ2-7
v_gene: TRBV7-2
abundance: few

CDR3aa: CASSEQVFETQYF
CDR3nt: TGCGCCAGCAGTGAGCAGGTGTTCGAGACCCAGTACTTC
d_gene: .
j_gene: TRBJ2-5
v_gene: TRBV10-1
abundance: few

CDR3aa: CASSVGARGQGFNEQFF
CDR3nt: TGTGCCAGCAGCGTAGGGGCCAGGGGACAGGGTTTCAATGAGCAGTTCTTC
d_gene: TRBD1
j_gene: TRBJ2-1
v_gene: TRBV9
abundance: few

CDR3aa: CATSGWTSNYGYTF
CDR3nt: TGTGCCACCAGTGGTTGGACCTCTAACTATGGCTACACCTTC
d_gene: .
j_gene: TRBJ1-2
v_gene: TRBV24-1
abundance: few

CDR3aa: CASSLDGGARSYEQYF
CDR3nt: TGTGCCAGCAGTTTAGATGGAGGGGCACGCTCCTACGAGCAGTACTTC
d_gene: .
j_gene: TRBJ2-7
v_gene: TRBV12-3/TRBV12-4
abundance: .

CDR3aa: CSVPGQGTGELFF
CDR3nt: TGCAGCGTTCCCGGACAGGGTACCGGGGAGCTGTTTTTT
d_gene: TRBD1
j_gene: TRBJ2-2
v_gene: TRBV29-1
abundance: many

CDR3aa: CASTHLVSGRSEQFF
CDR3nt: TGTGCCAGCACCCACCTCGTGTCGGGCAGGAGCGAGCAGTTCTTC
d_gene: .
j_gene: TRBJ2-1
v_gene: TRBV7-9
abundance: .

CDR3aa: CASSPKGRYTEAFF
CDR3nt: TGTGCCAGCAGCCCCAAAGGCAGGTACACTGAAGCTTTCTTT
d_gene: .
j_gene: TRBJ1-1
v_gene: TRBV7-9
abundance: few

CDR3aa: CASSLDSEWGTGKSYEQYF
CDR3nt: TGCGCCAGCAGCTTGGATTCGGAGTGGGGGACTGGGAAATCCTACGAGCAGTACTTC
d_gene: .
j_gene: TRBJ2-7
v_gene: TRBV5-1
abundance: .

CDR3aa: CASSLETTGRWETQYF
CDR3nt: TGCGCCAGCAGCTTGGAGACAACAGGGAGATGGGAGACCCAGTACTTC
d_gene: .
j_gene: TRBJ2-5
v_gene: TRBV5-1
abundance: few

CDR3aa: CASSVDSALAKNIQYF
CDR3nt: TGTGCCAGCAGCGTGGACAGCGCACTAGCCAAAAACATTCAGTACTTC
d_gene: .
j_gene: TRBJ2-4
v_gene: TRBV5-6
abundance: few